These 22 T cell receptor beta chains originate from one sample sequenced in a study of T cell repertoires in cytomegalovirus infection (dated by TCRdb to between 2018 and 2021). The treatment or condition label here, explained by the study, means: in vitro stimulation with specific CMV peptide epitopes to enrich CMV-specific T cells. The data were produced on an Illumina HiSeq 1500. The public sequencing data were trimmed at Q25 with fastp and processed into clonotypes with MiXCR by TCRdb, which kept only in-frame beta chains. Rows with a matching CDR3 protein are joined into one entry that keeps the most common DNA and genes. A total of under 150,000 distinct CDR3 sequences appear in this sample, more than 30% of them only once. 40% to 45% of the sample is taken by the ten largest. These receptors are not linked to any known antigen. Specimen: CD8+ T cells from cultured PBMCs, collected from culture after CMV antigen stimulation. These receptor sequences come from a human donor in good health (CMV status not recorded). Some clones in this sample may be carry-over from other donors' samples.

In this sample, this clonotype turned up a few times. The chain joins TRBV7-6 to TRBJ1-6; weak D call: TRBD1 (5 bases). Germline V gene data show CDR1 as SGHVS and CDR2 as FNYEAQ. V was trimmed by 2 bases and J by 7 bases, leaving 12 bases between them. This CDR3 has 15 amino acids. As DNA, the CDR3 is TGTGCCAGCAGCTTAACGGGGGACTCCAATTCACCCCTCCACTTT. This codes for CASSLTGDSNSPLHF.

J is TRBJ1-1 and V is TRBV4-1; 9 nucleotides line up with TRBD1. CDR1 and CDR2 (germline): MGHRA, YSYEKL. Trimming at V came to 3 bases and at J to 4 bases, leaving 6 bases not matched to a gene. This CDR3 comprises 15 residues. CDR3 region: CASSHIQGAGTEAFF. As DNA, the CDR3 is TGCGCCAGCAGCCACATACAGGGGGCTGGCACTGAAGCTTTCTTT.

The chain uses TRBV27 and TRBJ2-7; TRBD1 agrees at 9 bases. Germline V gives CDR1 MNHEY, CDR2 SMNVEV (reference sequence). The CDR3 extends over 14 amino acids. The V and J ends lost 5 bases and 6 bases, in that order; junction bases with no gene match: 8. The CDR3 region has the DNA TGTGCCAGCAGTATATACAGGGGGCTTCGCGAGCAGTACTTC. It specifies CASSIYRGLREQYF.

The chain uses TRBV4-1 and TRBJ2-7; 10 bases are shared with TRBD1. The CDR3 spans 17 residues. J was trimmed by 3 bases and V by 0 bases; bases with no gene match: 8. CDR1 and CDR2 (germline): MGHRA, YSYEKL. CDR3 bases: TGCGCCAGCAGCCAAGAACGCGCAGGACAGGGGGTCTACGAGCAGTACTTC. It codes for CASSQERAGQGVYEQYF.

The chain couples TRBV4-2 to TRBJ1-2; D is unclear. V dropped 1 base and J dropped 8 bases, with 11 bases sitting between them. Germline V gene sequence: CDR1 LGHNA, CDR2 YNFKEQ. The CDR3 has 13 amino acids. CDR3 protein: CASSQGYSLGYTF. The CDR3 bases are TGTGCCAGCAGCCAAGGCTACAGCTTGGGCTACACCTTC.

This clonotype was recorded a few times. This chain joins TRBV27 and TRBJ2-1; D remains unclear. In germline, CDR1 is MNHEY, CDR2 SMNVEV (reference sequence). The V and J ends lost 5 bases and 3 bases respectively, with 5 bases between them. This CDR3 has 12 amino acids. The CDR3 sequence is CASSTFYNEQFF. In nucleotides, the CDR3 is TGTGCCAGCAGTACTTTCTACAATGAGCAGTTCTTC.

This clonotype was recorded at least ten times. The CDR3 sequence: CASSYGLAGPYTDTQYF. The CDR3 bases are TGTGCCAGCAGCTATGGACTAGCGGGGCCTTACACAGATACGCAGTATTTT. The chain recombines TRBV7-2 with TRBJ2-3; 12 bases are shared with TRBD2. This CDR3 is 17 amino acids long. J was trimmed by 2 bases and V by 4 bases; bases with no gene match: 7. The V gene's germline CDR1 is SGHTA and CDR2 FQGNSA.

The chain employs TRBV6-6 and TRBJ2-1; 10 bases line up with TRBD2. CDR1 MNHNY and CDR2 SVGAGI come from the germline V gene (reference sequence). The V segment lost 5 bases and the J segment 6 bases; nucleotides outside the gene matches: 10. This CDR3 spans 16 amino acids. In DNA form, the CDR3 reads TGTGCCAGCAGTAAACTAGCGGGGAATGTGATCAATGAGCAGTTCTTC. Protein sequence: CASSKLAGNVINEQFF.

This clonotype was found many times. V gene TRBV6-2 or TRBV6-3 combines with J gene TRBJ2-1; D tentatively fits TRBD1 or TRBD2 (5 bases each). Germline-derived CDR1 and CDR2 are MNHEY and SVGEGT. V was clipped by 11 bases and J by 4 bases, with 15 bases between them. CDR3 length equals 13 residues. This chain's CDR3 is CAGTSGPYNEQFF. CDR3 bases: TGTGCCGGAACTTCGGGGCCATACAATGAGCAGTTCTTC.

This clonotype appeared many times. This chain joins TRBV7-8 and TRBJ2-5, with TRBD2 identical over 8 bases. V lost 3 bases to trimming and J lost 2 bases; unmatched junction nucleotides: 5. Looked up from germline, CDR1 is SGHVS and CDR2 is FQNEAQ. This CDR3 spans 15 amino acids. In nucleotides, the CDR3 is TGTGCCAGCAGCTTTGCGGGGGGATTGCAAGAGACCCAGTACTTC. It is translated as CASSFAGGLQETQYF.

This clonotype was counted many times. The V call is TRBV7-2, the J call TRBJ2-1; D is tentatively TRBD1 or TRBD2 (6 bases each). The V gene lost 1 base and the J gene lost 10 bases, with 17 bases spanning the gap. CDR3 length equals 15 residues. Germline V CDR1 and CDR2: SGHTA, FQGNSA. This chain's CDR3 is CASSLDFFGGWEQFF. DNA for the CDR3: TGTGCCAGCAGCTTAGATTTTTTCGGGGGCTGGGAGCAGTTCTTC.

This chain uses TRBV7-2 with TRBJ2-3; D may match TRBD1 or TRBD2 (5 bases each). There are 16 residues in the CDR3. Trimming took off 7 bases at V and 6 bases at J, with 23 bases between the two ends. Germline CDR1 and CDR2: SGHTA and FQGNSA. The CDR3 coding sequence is TGTGCCAGCAACTCGGCCCTCGGACTTCCAGGGGATACGCAGTATTTT. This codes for CASNSALGLPGDTQYF.

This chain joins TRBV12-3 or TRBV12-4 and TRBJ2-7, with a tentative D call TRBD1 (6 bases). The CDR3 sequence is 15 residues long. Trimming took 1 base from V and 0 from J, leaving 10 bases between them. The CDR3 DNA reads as TGTGCCAGCAGTTTAGAGCTGGACAGCTCCTACGAGCAGTACTTC. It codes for CASSLELDSSYEQYF.

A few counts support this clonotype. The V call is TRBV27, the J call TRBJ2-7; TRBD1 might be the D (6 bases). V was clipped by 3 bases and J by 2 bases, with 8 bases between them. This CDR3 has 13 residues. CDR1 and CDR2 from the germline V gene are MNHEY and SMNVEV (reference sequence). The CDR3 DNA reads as TGTGCCAGCAGTTTGACAGGAACCTACGAGCAGTACTTC. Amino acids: CASSLTGTYEQYF.

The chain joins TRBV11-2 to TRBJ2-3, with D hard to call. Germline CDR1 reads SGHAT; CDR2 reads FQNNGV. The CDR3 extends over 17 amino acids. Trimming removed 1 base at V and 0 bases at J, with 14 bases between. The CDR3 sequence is CASSLAPTGFSTDTQYF. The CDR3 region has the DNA TGTGCCAGCAGCTTAGCCCCGACGGGTTTTAGCACAGATACGCAGTATTTT.

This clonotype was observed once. In DNA form, the CDR3 reads TGTGCCAGCAGTTTCTCGATCTCTGGGGCCAACGTCCTGACTTTC. This encodes CASSFSISGANVLTF. The chain links TRBV27 to TRBJ2-6; D unclear. V lost 3 bases, J lost 0 bases, and 6 bases lay in between. Germline V lookup: CDR1 MNHEY, CDR2 SMNVEV (reference sequence). The CDR3 is made up of 15 amino acids.

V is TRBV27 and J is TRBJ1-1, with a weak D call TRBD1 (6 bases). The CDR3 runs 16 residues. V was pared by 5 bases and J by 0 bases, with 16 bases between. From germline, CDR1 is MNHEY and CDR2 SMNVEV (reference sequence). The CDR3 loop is CASSLTGSALNTEAFF. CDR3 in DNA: TGTGCCAGCAGTCTCACAGGGAGTGCGCTGAACACTGAAGCTTTCTTT.

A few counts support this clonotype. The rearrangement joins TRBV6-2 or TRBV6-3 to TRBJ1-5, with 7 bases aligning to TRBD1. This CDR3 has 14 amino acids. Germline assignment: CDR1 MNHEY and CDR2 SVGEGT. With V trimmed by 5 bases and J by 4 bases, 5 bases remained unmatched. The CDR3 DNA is TGTGCCAGCAGTCACAGGGGTTGGAATCAGCCCCAGCATTTT. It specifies CASSHRGWNQPQHF.

Here the CDR3 DNA reads TGTGCCACCAGTGATTCCGGACAGGGGGTCTACGAGCAGTACTTC. Translation gives CATSDSGQGVYEQYF. J is TRBJ2-7 and V is TRBV24-1; 10 bases agree with TRBD1. Germline CDR1 is KGHDR and CDR2 is SFDVKD. V was clipped by 2 bases and J by 3 bases; unmatched bases: 3. The CDR3 sequence is 15 residues long.

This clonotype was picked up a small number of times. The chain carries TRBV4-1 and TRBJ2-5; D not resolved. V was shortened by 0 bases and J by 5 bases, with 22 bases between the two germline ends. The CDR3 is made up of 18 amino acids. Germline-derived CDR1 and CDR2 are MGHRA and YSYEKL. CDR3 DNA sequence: TGCGCCAGCAGCCAAGATATTGGGGTAGATTCAACAAGGGAGACCCAGTACTTC. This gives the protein CASSQDIGVDSTRETQYF.

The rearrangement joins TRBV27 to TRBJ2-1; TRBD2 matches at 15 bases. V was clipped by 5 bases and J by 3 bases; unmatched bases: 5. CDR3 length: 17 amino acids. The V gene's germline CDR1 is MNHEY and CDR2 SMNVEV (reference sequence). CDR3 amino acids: CASSPGGLAGGYNEQFF. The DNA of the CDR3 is TGTGCCAGCAGTCCCGGGGGACTAGCGGGGGGCTACAATGAGCAGTTCTTC.

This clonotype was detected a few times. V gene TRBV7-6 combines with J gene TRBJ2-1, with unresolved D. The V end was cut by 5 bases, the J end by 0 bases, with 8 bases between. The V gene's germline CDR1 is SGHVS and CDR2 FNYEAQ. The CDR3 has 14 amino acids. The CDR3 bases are TGTGCCAGCAGCCAAGAATCCTCCTACAATGAGCAGTTCTTC. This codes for CASSQESSYNEQFF.